This T cell receptor beta chain was documented in a study of blood T cells in healthy people across ages. Every donor provided roughly 10 milliliters of peripheral blood. Primed by a sample-barcoded 5' primer and a J-beta primer mix, a second PCR proceeded for about 6 to 11 cycles. Each of the samples gave a minimum of 3 million paired-end reads that contained CDR3. TCRdb redid the calling of the 5' RACE reads with MiXCR, one entry per CDR3 protein. The table has about 1.5 million distinct CDR3 sequences, approximately 42% seen once. The CDR3 is made up of 14 amino acids. V dropped 5 bases and J dropped 4 bases, with 14 bases sitting between them.

The chain links TRBV12-3 or TRBV12-4 to TRBJ1-2; D gene uncertain. The TCR comes from a young woman in good health. The sequenced sample consisted of blood. The CDR3 region is CASSHGSASYGYTF. In DNA, the CDR3 is TGTGCCAGCAGTCATGGGTCCGCTTCCTATGGCTACACCTTC.